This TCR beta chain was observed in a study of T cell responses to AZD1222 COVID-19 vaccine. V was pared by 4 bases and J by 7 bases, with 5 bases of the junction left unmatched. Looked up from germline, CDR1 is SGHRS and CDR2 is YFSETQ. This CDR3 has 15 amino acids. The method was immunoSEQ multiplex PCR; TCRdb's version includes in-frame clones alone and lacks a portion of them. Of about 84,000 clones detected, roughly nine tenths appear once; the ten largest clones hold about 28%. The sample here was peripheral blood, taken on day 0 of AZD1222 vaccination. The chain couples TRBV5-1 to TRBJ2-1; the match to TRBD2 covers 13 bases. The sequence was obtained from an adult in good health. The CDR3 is CASSHGTSGTNEQFF. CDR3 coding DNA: TGCGCCAGCAGCCACGGGACTAGCGGGACGAATGAGCAGTTCTTC. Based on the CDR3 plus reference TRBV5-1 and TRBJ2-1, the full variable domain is KAGVTQTPRYLIKTRGQQVTLSCSPISGHRSVSWYQQTPGQGLQFLFEYFSETQRNKGNFPGRFSGRQFSNSRSEMNVSTLELGDSALYLCASSHGTSGTNEQFFGPGTRLTVL.